Listed here are 25 T cell receptor beta chains from one sample, sequenced in a study of T cell repertoires in cytomegalovirus infection. Antigens for these TCRs are unknown. Each CDR3 protein is one row after TCRdb ran MiXCR on the reads. The sample records some 800,000 distinct CDR3 sequences, approximately 32% being singletons. The sequences come from cultured CD8+ T cells from PBMCs, collected from culture after CMV antigen stimulation. The receptors here all came from a human donor in good health (CMV status not recorded). Some clones in this sample may be carry-over from other donors' samples.

The gene calls are TRBV19 and TRBJ2-3; TRBD2 matches at 11 bases. Trimming cost V 7 bases and J 5 bases; bases outside gene matches: 8. This CDR3 spans 15 amino acids. Germline values: CDR1 LNHDA, CDR2 SQIVND (reference sequence). The DNA for the CDR3 is TGTGCCAGTACCCATAGCGGGGGGGCACTAGATACGCAGTATTTT. Protein product: CASTHSGGALDTQYF.

With respect to this clonotype: Mismatch with germline at one junction end may stem from a read error. This chain connects TRBV2 to TRBJ1-1, with a possible D match to TRBD1 (6 bases). The CDR3 has 14 amino acids. Germline CDR1 is SNHLY and CDR2 is FYNNEI. As DNA, the CDR3 is TGTGCCAGCAGTGATTCGGGGGCCGGCACTCAAGCTTTCTTT. This gives the protein CASSDSGAGTQAFF.

This clonotype has a count of ten or more. The J gene is TRBJ2-4, the V gene TRBV7-8; tentatively, D is TRBD2 (5 bases). Per the germline V gene, CDR1 is SGHVS and CDR2 is FQNEAQ. The CDR3 extends over 14 amino acids. Trimming shortened V by 5 bases and J by 2 bases, and 10 bases separated the two germline ends. The chain's CDR3 is CASSHPGTKNIQYF. CDR3 coding DNA: TGTGCCAGCAGCCACCCGGGAACCAAAAACATTCAGTACTTC.

The genes are TRBV7-9 and TRBJ2-5; tentative D call: TRBD1 (5 bases). The germline V gene has CDR1 SEHNR and CDR2 FQNEAQ (reference sequence). The CDR3 is made up of 17 amino acids. Trimming shortened V by 1 base and J by 5 bases, and 20 bases separated the two germline ends. CDR3 protein: CASSLGTRTPAGETQYF. The CDR3, as DNA: TGTGCCAGCAGCTTAGGTACTCGGACACCCGCCGGGGAGACCCAGTACTTC.

The table lists this clonotype with many counts. CDR3 nucleotide sequence: TGTGCCAGCAGCTTAGGGGACAGAAGGAATGGCTACACCTTC. It specifies CASSLGDRRNGYTF. The V call is TRBV11-1, the J call TRBJ1-2, with TRBD1 matching 7 bases. CDR3 length: 14 residues. With V trimmed by 1 base and J by 6 bases, 5 bases remained unmatched. Per germline, CDR1 SGHAT and CDR2 FQDESV (reference sequence). The variable domain in full, with the rest retrieved from reference TRBV11-1 and TRBJ1-2, is EAEVAQSPRYKITEKSQAVAFWCDPISGHATLYWYRQILGQGPELLVQFQDESVVDDSQLPKDRFSAERLKGVDSTLKIQPAELGDSAMYLCASSLGDRRNGYTFGSGTRLTVV.

This clonotype has just one count. V and J are TRBV12-3 or TRBV12-4 and TRBJ1-4; maybe TRBD1 (6 bases). The CDR3 totals 15 residues. V was trimmed by 7 bases and J by 0 bases, leaving 12 bases between them. The CDR3 nucleotides are TGTGCCAGCACCCTAAGGGACACAACTAATGAAAAACTGTTTTTT. Encoded protein: CASTLRDTTNEKLFF.

This clonotype came up a few times. The V call is TRBV6-2 or TRBV6-3, the J call TRBJ1-3; D call uncertain. CDR1 and CDR2 (germline): MNHEY, SVGEGT. The V and J ends lost 6 bases and 1 base respectively, with 10 bases between them. The CDR3 runs 14 residues. The CDR3 DNA follows: TGTGCCAGCAGAACACACCGATCTGGAAACACCATATATTTT. This translates into CASRTHRSGNTIYF.

This clonotype was picked up a small number of times. This chain links TRBV7-9 with TRBJ2-5; 9 bases line up with TRBD2. This CDR3 is built from 17 residues. CDR1 is SEHNR, CDR2 FQNEAQ, per germline (reference sequence). Germline trimming cut 2 bases from V and 0 bases from J; bases unmatched to any gene: 7. CDR3 in amino acids: CASSLSLAGWYQETQYF. In nucleotides, the CDR3 is TGTGCCAGCAGCTTATCTCTAGCGGGGTGGTACCAAGAGACCCAGTACTTC.

The table lists this clonotype with many counts. The chain has TRBV6-1 and TRBJ1-1; D gene uncertain. The CDR3 loop spans 13 amino acids. Germline V gene data show CDR1 as MNHNS and CDR2 as SASEGT. Trimming left V 7 bases short and J 2 bases short, with 11 bases between. CDR3 region: CASIETLNTEAFF. CDR3 nucleotides: TGTGCCAGCATAGAGACCTTAAACACTGAAGCTTTCTTT.

The genes are TRBV9 and TRBJ2-3; the D is unclear. CDR1 is SGDLS and CDR2 is YYNGEE in the germline V gene. Deletions cut 0 bases from V and 5 bases from J, with 13 bases between. The CDR3 sequence is 15 residues long. CDR3 region: CASSVEGRTLDTQYF. As DNA, the CDR3 is TGTGCCAGCAGCGTAGAAGGGCGGACCTTAGATACGCAGTATTTT.

This clonotype was seen more than once but under ten times. V and J are TRBV7-6 and TRBJ1-1; no definite D call. The V gene's germline CDR1 is SGHVS and CDR2 FNYEAQ. V lost 5 bases to trimming and J lost 6 bases, with 16 bases between them. CDR3 size: 14 residues. CDR3 sequence: CASSQTPPGAEAFF. The CDR3 nucleotides are TGTGCCAGCAGCCAAACCCCCCCAGGCGCTGAAGCTTTCTTT.

V gene TRBV3-1 combines with J gene TRBJ1-2; D not resolved. The CDR3 spans 18 residues. V lost 2 bases and J lost 1, with 20 bases in between. Germline assignment: CDR1 LGHDT and CDR2 YNNKEL (reference sequence). The CDR3 region is CASSQSVVDGKNNYGYTF. The CDR3 DNA sequence: TGTGCCAGCAGCCAATCGGTCGTAGACGGCAAGAATAACTATGGCTACACCTTC. Together with reference TRBV3-1 and TRBJ1-2, the CDR3 gives the full variable domain: DTAVSQTPKYLVTQMGNDKSIKCEQNLGHDTMYWYKQDSKKFLKIMFSYNNKELIINETVPNRFSPKSPDKAHLNLHINSLELGDSAVYFCASSQSVVDGKNNYGYTFGSGTRLTVV.

To note about this clonotype: Sequence at one end of the junction differs from germline and may be a read error. The chain recombines TRBV28 with TRBJ2-3, with D tentatively TRBD2 (6 bases). CDR3 length equals 14 residues. Germline V gene sequence: CDR1 MDHEN, CDR2 SYDVKM. The CDR3 reads CANSLRGSTDTQYF. The CDR3 coding sequence is TGTGCCAACAGTTTACGGGGGAGCACAGATACGCAGTATTTT.

This clonotype appeared many times. The chain links TRBV7-2 to TRBJ1-2; the D is unclear. Trimming left V 3 bases short and J 5 bases short, with 16 bases between. Germline lookup yields CDR1 SGHTA and CDR2 FQGNSA. The CDR3 spans 15 residues. The CDR3 DNA is TGTGCCAGCAGCTTCCCGGAACCAGAATTTTATGGCTACACCTTC. Its protein is CASSFPEPEFYGYTF.

In the case of this clonotype: One end of the junction varies from germline; a read error may be responsible. The genes are TRBV6-2 or TRBV6-3 and TRBJ1-1; D is undetermined. Germline lookup yields CDR1 MNHEY and CDR2 SVGEGT. This CDR3 region has 14 residues. The CDR3 DNA reads TGTGCCAACAGTTTCGCGCAGATGAACACTGAAGCTTTCTTT. Its translation: CANSFAQMNTEAFF.

With regard to this clonotype: A read error may account for a junction end that differs from germline. The chain is built from TRBV12-3 or TRBV12-4 and TRBJ1-3; no reliable D call. CDR3 size: 15 residues. Here the CDR3 reads CTSIPLGSSGNTIYF. The CDR3 coding sequence is TGTACCAGCATCCCACTTGGCTCCTCTGGAAACACCATATATTTT.

The rearrangement links TRBV20-1 to TRBJ1-2, with unresolved D. V was trimmed by 6 bases and J by 3 bases, leaving 17 bases between them. Germline V gene data show CDR1 as DFQATT and CDR2 as SNEGSKA (reference sequence). The CDR3 has 14 residues. The CDR3 loop reads CSAGGLHPDYGYTF. In nucleotides, the CDR3 is TGCAGTGCCGGAGGACTCCATCCCGACTATGGCTACACCTTC.

The V call is TRBV6-1, the J call TRBJ2-7, with 9 bases aligning to TRBD1. This CDR3 has 15 residues. Per the germline V gene, CDR1 is MNHNS and CDR2 is SASEGT. V lost 1 base to trimming and J lost 3 bases; unmatched junction nucleotides: 4. In DNA, the CDR3 is TGTGCCAGCAGTGAAGACAGGGGGCTAGTCTACGAGCAGTACTTC. Protein product: CASSEDRGLVYEQYF.

J is TRBJ2-1 and V is TRBV19; the match to TRBD2 covers 13 bases. This CDR3 has 14 residues. Trimming cost V 10 bases and J 8 bases; bases outside gene matches: 8. Germline V gene lookup returns CDR1 LNHDA and CDR2 SQIVND (reference sequence). This CDR3 reads CATTSGGAAHEQFF. For the CDR3, the DNA is TGTGCCACCACTAGCGGGGGGGCCGCCCATGAGCAGTTCTTC.

The chain joins TRBV15 to TRBJ1-2, with D perhaps TRBD1 (5 bases). CDR3 length: 14 residues. The V and J ends lost 4 bases and 4 bases respectively, with 13 bases between them. In germline, CDR1 is LNHNV, CDR2 YYDKDF (reference sequence). The CDR3 region has the DNA TGTGCCACCAGCACGATAGACAGATCCTATGGCTACACCTTC. Translating gives CATSTIDRSYGYTF.

This clonotype turned up a few times. J is TRBJ2-7 and V is TRBV7-9; D call uncertain. The CDR3 has 11 residues. V was clipped by 2 bases and J by 10 bases, with 9 bases between them. From germline, CDR1 is SEHNR and CDR2 FQNEAQ (reference sequence). CDR3 coding DNA: TGTGCCAGCAGCTTATACGGGTTACAGTACTTC. Translating it yields CASSLYGLQYF. Variable domain in full (rest from reference TRBV7-9 and TRBJ2-7): DTGVSQNPRHKITKRGQNVTFRCDPISEHNRLYWYRQTLGQGPEFLTYFQNEAQLEKSRLLSDRFSAERPKGSFSTLEIQRTEQGDSAMYLCASSLYGLQYFGPGTRLTVT.

CDR3 residues: CASSGPWPNIQYF. CDR3 DNA: TGTGCCAGCAGCGGTCCCTGGCCGAACATTCAGTACTTC. The chain has TRBV7-6 and TRBJ2-4; D is unresolved. V lost 5 bases to trimming and J lost 7 bases, with 12 bases between them. CDR1 is SGHVS, CDR2 FNYEAQ, per germline. The CDR3 runs 13 residues.

This clonotype was counted between two and nine times. The V gene is TRBV4-2, the J gene TRBJ2-7, with TRBD1 identical over 7 bases. Germline V gives CDR1 LGHNA, CDR2 YNFKEQ. CDR3 length: 13 amino acids. DNA of the CDR3: TGTGCCAGCAGCCAGCCCGGACAGGAGGAGCTGTACGTC. It encodes CASSQPGQEELYV.

The J gene is TRBJ1-1, the V gene TRBV6-5; D may be TRBD1 (5 bases). The CDR3 is 16 residues long. The V end lost 6 bases, the J end lost 0 bases, and 17 bases lay between the germline ends. Per the germline V gene, CDR1 is MNHEY and CDR2 is SVGAGI. This CDR3 is CASRTGQTTVNTEAFF. The CDR3, as DNA: TGTGCCAGCAGGACCGGACAAACAACGGTGAACACTGAAGCTTTCTTT.

The rearrangement joins TRBV6-6 to TRBJ1-2, with a tentative D call TRBD1 (5 bases). Germline values: CDR1 MNHNY, CDR2 SVGAGI (reference sequence). The V and J ends lost 0 bases and 0 bases respectively, with 11 bases between them. The CDR3 length is 16 residues. The CDR3 here is CASSYSEGRTNYGYTF. CDR3 coding DNA: TGTGCCAGCAGTTACTCGGAGGGGCGGACTAACTATGGCTACACCTTC.